Below, one T cell receptor beta chain is given with its context. Its antigen specificity is not known. No quality values exist for individual bases; no much larger clone is one base distant. Library method: the immunoSEQ multiplex PCR assay. The multiplex PCR relied on a mix of 60 forward primers for TCR Vbeta segments and 13 reverse primers for TCR Jbeta segments. The CDR3 region of rearranged TCR beta genes was amplified from genomic DNA by a multiplex PCR assay. Amplified TCR beta libraries were sequenced as 87-base-pair reads on the Illumina HiSeq System. Regarding the original processing steps: A later analysis tallied approximately 87 million unique TCR beta chains across the 660 or so repertoires, and approximately 12 million of those chains were shared by two or more donors. Raw reads were error-corrected and collapsed into unique sequences with a nearest-neighbor algorithm that merged closely related sequences to remove PCR and sequencing errors. Alignment of CDR3 sequences to IMGT reference sequences was used to assign V, D and J gene segments. For a sequence to be retained, a match of at least six nucleotides to both a V gene segment and a J gene segment was required. A rearrangement was called productive if the CDR3 had no stop codons and remained in frame with V and J, and every other rearrangement was called non-productive. CDR3 was defined by IMGT convention, running from the second conserved V-encoded cysteine to the conserved J-encoded phenylalanine. Sequences without an unambiguous match to a single V gene segment were excluded from the earlier analysis of several hundred of the donors. An earlier analysis of just under 600 of the donors called V segments functional above 56.7% productive rearrangements and segregating when the between-donor standard deviation exceeded 5%. To diagnose cytomegalovirus status from the catalog of TCR beta chain sequences, a statistical classification framework was built. In a later analysis, V and J genes were assigned by comparing TCR nucleotide sequences against IMGT/GENE-DB human TR gene sequences. In a later analysis, CDR3 sequences and most-parsimonious VDJ recombination scenarios were assigned using the TCRdist pipeline. A later analysis defined each TCR beta chain by its CDR3 amino acid sequence plus V-gene family, and excluded reads lacking a unique V-gene family. As a way to deal with suspected cross-contamination and a sequencing artifact, a later analysis dropped 450 to 600 nucleotide sequences that were highly shared and had low generation probability. For each public chain, a later analysis derived a clonal expansion index from normalized ranks of inferred template counts within each repertoire. In a later analysis, generation probabilities were computed with a VDJ recombination model fitted to out-of-frame rearrangements, and the resulting probabilities were checked against IGoR. In a later analysis, hypergeometric tests were used to score TCR-TCR, TCR-HLA and TCR-CMV co-occurrence, with a repertoire-size bias correction applied to TCR pairs. In a later analysis, false discovery rates were estimated by permuting HLA or CMV assignments 20 times. A later analysis grouped co-occurring TCRs with DBSCAN, adding TCRdist sequence similarity when clustering within HLA-allele-positive subsets. Repertoires with fewer than 30,000 or more than 120,000 public chains, plus five repertoires with anomalous nucleotide sharing, were excluded from co-occurrence clustering. Held by TCRdb, this immuneACCESS table contains in-frame sequences only and omits some clones. Under half of the omission traces to an unresolved V gene where checked; the cause of the rest is unknown. V, J and clone size are taken as reported in that table, and D and trimming were inferred from the DNA itself. The sample table contains more than 100,000 clones; only one count was recorded for roughly three quarters of them. The top ten clones comprise roughly 1.5% of the sample.

The cohort was made up of about 610 healthy bone marrow donors. Cohort members were all nominally healthy when sampled, although unrecorded immune exposures were likely present. The donor tested CMV seronegative and was one of the 352 seronegative cohort members. A peripheral blood sample was collected from each donor, and TCR beta sequencing was performed on peripheral blood mononuclear cells. Genomic DNA extraction from the blood cell samples was performed with the Qiagen DNeasy Blood Extraction Kit. The germline V gene provides CDR1 MNHEY and CDR2 SVGAGI. Including the terminal cysteine and phenylalanine, the CDR3 comprises 16 residues. The sequence is cut down to CDR3 DNA, 48 bases in frame from base 1. Cut back by 0 bases and 0 bases, the V and J ends lie 9 bases apart. This specimen comes from a study of cytomegalovirus exposure and HLA in healthy donors (dated by TCRdb to 2017 to 2019). The study in broad terms: An earlier analysis of roughly 610 of the donors reported 276 Gb of sequence data and roughly 120 million unique TCR beta sequences obtained from about 179 million T cells. An early release that covered about 600 HLA-typed donors contained approximately 300 gigabases of sequencing data and tens of millions of unique TCR sequences. The genetic ancestry cluster associated with self-reported Caucasian donors included 81% of the 300 to 450 genotyped donors. The aim of the study was to test whether cataloging public T cell receptors could identify signatures of past pathogen exposure. Using immunosequencing, the study profiled T cell repertoires from some 670 subjects and related those repertoires to cytomegalovirus serostatus. A separate validation cohort of more than 100 different subjects was used in addition to the 666-subject first cohort. The study combined high-throughput TCR immunosequencing, statistical association of individual TCRs with disease status, and machine learning to predict cytomegalovirus infection status. A later analysis re-examined previously published TCR beta repertoires from 500 to 700 donors and added high-resolution HLA genotyping to investigate patterns of TCR occurrence. In the later analysis, no new phenotypic data were used to find candidate immune exposures; instead, reliance was placed on TCR beta sequences and their occurrence across donors. An earlier analysis of some 500 of the donors applied high-throughput TCR beta sequencing to assess whether each TCR beta V gene segment acted as functional or pseudogenic. Alongside the repertoire data, information on donor age, sex, ethnicity and CMV serostatus was compiled. In a later genetic analysis, genome-wide SNP genotypes for about 55% of the roughly 670 donors were used, and that subset was treated as a discovery cohort. Every repertoire in the discovery cohort had been generated on one and the same sequencing platform. HLA typing included class I and class II loci at four-digit resolution. The number of donors typed differed by locus, with roughly 620-640 for A, B, C, DRB1 and DQB1, roughly 520 for DQA1, 606 for DPA1, and some 440 for DPB1. Because of strong linkage in the cohort, 4 to 6 DR-DQ haplotypes were treated as single units for association and clustering. On average, about 240,000 unique TCR beta nucleotide sequences were sequenced per donor among several hundred genotyped donors of the cohort, with approximately 18% of those sequences being non-productive.

Study-wide findings and limitations: Assigning TCR associations to individual alleles was difficult when HLA alleles, especially DR and DQ, strongly co-occurred. V-gene and J-gene trimming of TCR beta chains was associated with a missense DCLRE1C variant in a later genetic analysis, and the association was replicated in an independent cohort. Because HLA typing was missing for some donors at each locus, association tests included only the typed subset. According to the authors, the approach could potentially be generalized to other disease states and immunological phenotypes. Correlated functional status among segregating V segments might reflect linkage disequilibrium, but an unknown experimental factor could not be ruled out. The cohort was sequenced for TCR beta chains only, and without alpha or paired-chain data the features that could be detected were limited. In both the original and validation cohorts, the classifier was reported to diagnose cytomegalovirus status with high specificity and sensitivity. The study gave a list of about 170 TCR beta chains associated with cytomegalovirus. A later analysis found that HLA-associated TCR beta chains were more clonally expanded and had lower generation probabilities than equally common non-associated chains. The only immune exposure information available for the cohort was CMV serostatus. Specific HLA alleles were associated with 18,000 or so TCR beta sequences at a false discovery rate of 0.05 in a later analysis. In vitro tests confirmed that a few of the cytomegalovirus-associated TCR beta chains recognize cytomegalovirus antigens. A further reported finding was that TCR beta sequences accurately predicted the HLA-A and HLA-B alleles for most subjects in the first cohort. In a later analysis, most CMV-associated TCR beta chains were found to appear HLA-restricted, with HLA associations seemingly driven largely by CMV exposure. Because the 87-base-pair reads could not distinguish some IMGT-functional V segments, including TRBV6-2 and TRBV6-3, those segments were excluded. Broadly in line with IMGT annotations, most TCR beta V segments showed up in productive rearrangements about 87% or about 30% of the time in an earlier analysis of approximately 640 of the donors. A cluster of highly shared sequence variants was judged likely to be a technical artifact of the sequencing pipeline. Presence/absence analyses assumed roughly uniform sequencing depth across donors, an assumption that may not hold. Over 15 rarely observed V segments, including chromosome 9 orphons, were excluded from the earlier analysis of just under 600 of the donors because counts were too low. Several of the top co-occurrence clusters appeared to be linked to parvovirus B19, influenza, CMV and Epstein-Barr virus, according to a later analysis. According to a later genetic analysis, donors in an Asian-associated ancestry cluster had fewer N-insertions in productive TCRs than the roughly 670-donor mean. A later analysis found that TCR association rates varied across HLA loci, with DRB1 alleles showing the most associated TCRs and HLA-C alleles the fewest. While some public TCRs were present in many individuals, most TCR sequences turned up only very rarely across donors.

Material for sequencing was PBMCs. Recombination joined TRBV6-5 with TRBJ2-4, and possibly TRBD2, on 5 matching bases. The receptor was derived from a young woman in good health and CMV-seronegative. The nucleotide sequence reads as follows: TGTGCCAGCAGTTACTCGAGGGCACTAGCCAAAAACATTCAGTACTTC. Translated, this gives CASSYSRALAKNIQYF.